A single sample is the source of the 22 T cell receptor beta chains below, sequenced in a study of shared clonotypes between healthy human individuals. Repertoires were generated with immunoSEQ multiplex PCR, while TCRdb's copy carries only in-frame clones and drops some. The sample carries roughly 2 million clones, roughly 95% recorded once. Sequencing was performed on naive CD4+ T cells sorted from blood. Sample subset: CD45RA+ positively selected. These receptor sequences come from a man younger than 35 in good health.

The V and J genes are TRBV7-2 and TRBJ1-1; 8 bases are shared with TRBD1. This CDR3 region has 15 residues. V trimming: 4 bases; J trimming: 1 base; junction bases outside the gene matches: 5. Germline V gives CDR1 SGHTA, CDR2 FQGNSA. In DNA form, the CDR3 reads TGTGCCAGCAGCTCCCAGACAGGGGCGAACACTGAAGCTTTCTTT. Its translation is CASSSQTGANTEAFF.

This clone appeared a single time. This chain joins TRBV5-4 and TRBJ2-5, with TRBD2 matching over 7 bases. Germline-derived CDR1 and CDR2 are SGHNT and YYREEE (reference sequence). The CDR3 runs 14 residues. V gave up 3 bases and J gave up 2 bases; unmatched junction bases: 4. CDR3 sequence: CASSSGGLQETQYF. The CDR3 DNA is TGTGCCAGCAGCTCGGGGGGACTACAAGAGACCCAGTACTTC.

The count of this clone is one. The gene calls are TRBV5-1 and TRBJ2-7; perhaps TRBD2 as D (6 bases). The CDR3 is 15 residues long. Trimming took off 4 bases at V and 0 bases at J, with 14 bases between the two ends. Germline CDR1 and CDR2: SGHRS and YFSETQ. In DNA form, the CDR3 reads TGCGCCAGCAGCAGGAGGGATTTGAGCTCCTACGAGCAGTACTTC. Protein: CASSRRDLSSYEQYF.

CDR3 DNA sequence: TGTGCCAGCAGTTTCCCCATTGGTGTCAAGGATCAGCCCCAGCATTTT. Protein sequence: CASSFPIGVKDQPQHF. The chain links TRBV28 to TRBJ1-5; no reliable D call. Germline V gene data show CDR1 as MDHEN and CDR2 as SYDVKM. The V and J ends lost 3 bases and 5 bases respectively, with 17 bases between them. The CDR3 totals 16 residues.

This clone was detected only once. The rearrangement links TRBV2 to TRBJ2-7; D is uncertain. Trimming removed 7 bases from V and 0 bases from J, with 7 bases in between. This CDR3 contains 12 residues. The germline CDR1 and CDR2 sequences are SNHLY and FYNNEI. The CDR3 spells CASKDLSYEQYF. The CDR3 nucleotides are TGTGCCAGCAAGGACCTCTCCTACGAGCAGTACTTC.

The CDR3 DNA follows: TGTGCCAGCAGCGCCCTCAGGGGGCCGGAGTCTGGAAACACCATATATTTT. Its protein product is CASSALRGPESGNTIYF. The chain combines TRBV7-9 with TRBJ1-3; 8 bases are a match to TRBD1. Unmatched junction bases numbered 10, after V lost 5 bases and J lost 1 base. The CDR3 totals 17 residues. Germline CDR1 reads SEHNR; CDR2 reads FQNEAQ (reference sequence). Complete variable domain (other parts from reference TRBV7-9 and TRBJ1-3): DTGVSQNPRHKITKRGQNVTFRCDPISEHNRLYWYRQTLGQGPEFLTYFQNEAQLEKSRLLSDRFSAERPKGSFSTLEIQRTEQGDSAMYLCASSALRGPESGNTIYFGEGSWLTVV.

The chain joins TRBV9 to TRBJ2-7; the D is unclear. Germline-derived CDR1 and CDR2 are SGDLS and YYNGEE. The CDR3 runs to 15 residues. Trimming took off 4 bases at V and 0 bases at J, with 14 bases between the two ends. CDR3 sequence: CASSIDGSTSYEQYF. CDR3 DNA: TGTGCCAGCAGCATAGACGGATCCACCTCCTACGAGCAGTACTTC.

The chain recombines TRBV6-5 with TRBJ1-3, with D unresolved. V was trimmed by 10 bases and J by 4 bases, leaving 14 bases between them. Germline-derived CDR1 and CDR2 are MNHEY and SVGAGI. This CDR3 is 13 amino acids long. CDR3 sequence: CATSFLVGNTIYF. For the CDR3, the DNA is TGTGCCACCTCGTTTTTAGTAGGAAACACCATATATTTT.

The chain combines TRBV18 with TRBJ2-1; the D is unclear. Trimming took off 0 bases at V and 0 bases at J, with 9 bases between the two ends. The CDR3 runs 16 residues. Germline CDR1 and CDR2: KGHSH and LQKENI. The CDR3 DNA reads as TGTGCCAGCTCACCACCGAGAGGATACTCCTACAATGAGCAGTTCTTC. This gives the protein CASSPPRGYSYNEQFF.

V gene TRBV13 combines with J gene TRBJ2-2; unclear D gene. The CDR3 sequence is 11 residues long. V lost 6 bases and J 4 bases, leaving 3 bases between the germline ends. Germline V CDR1 and CDR2: PRHDT, FYEKMQ (reference sequence). The CDR3 loop reads CASRATGELFF. The CDR3 DNA reads TGTGCCAGCAGGGCCACCGGGGAGCTGTTTTTT.

The genes are TRBV5-4 and TRBJ2-3; D remains unclear. The CDR3 totals 15 residues. The V end lost 0 bases, the J end lost 0 bases, and 8 bases lay between the germline ends. In germline, CDR1 is SGHNT, CDR2 YYREEE (reference sequence). In DNA, the CDR3 is TGTGCCAGCAGCTTGGAGGTCAGAAGCACAGATACGCAGTATTTT. It yields the protein CASSLEVRSTDTQYF.

The chain combines TRBV19 with TRBJ2-1; 12 bases are shared with TRBD2. CDR1 is LNHDA and CDR2 is SQIVND in the germline V gene (reference sequence). The CDR3 runs to 15 residues. Trimming cost V 5 bases and J 8 bases; bases outside gene matches: 7. DNA of the CDR3: TGTGCCAGTAGTCCTCTACTAGCGGGGGGCGATGAGCAGTTCTTC. It translates to CASSPLLAGGDEQFF.

The chain has TRBV7-2 and TRBJ1-4, with D possibly TRBD1 on 6 matching bases. CDR1 and CDR2 from the germline V gene are SGHTA and FQGNSA. The CDR3 loop spans 17 amino acids. V lost 2 bases, J lost 8 bases, and 21 bases lay in between. CDR3 protein: CASSLKQRGAPREKLFF. DNA of the CDR3: TGTGCCAGCAGCTTAAAACAAAGGGGGGCGCCACGGGAAAAACTGTTTTTT.

Comment on this clone: This may arise from a read error, as a much more abundant clone is one base away. V usage is TRBV5-8 and J usage is TRBJ2-7; TRBD1 or TRBD2 may be the D gene (5 bases each). Germline assignment: CDR1 SGHTS and CDR2 YDEGEE. CDR3 length equals 12 residues. Trimming left V 4 bases short and J 3 bases short, with 8 bases between. This CDR3 is CASSRDVYEQYF. For the CDR3, the DNA is TGTGCCAGCAGCAGGGACGTCTACGAGCAGTACTTC.

The rearrangement joins TRBV11-2 to TRBJ2-7, with D unresolved. This CDR3 is 16 amino acids long. Between the trimmed V and J ends, which lost 2 bases and 6 bases, there was a span of 20 bases. Germline CDR1 SGHAT, CDR2 FQNNGV. In DNA, the CDR3 is TGTGCCAGCAGCTTATCCCCCCTCCCCGGTAAGGGCGAGCAGTACTTC. This sequence encodes CASSLSPLPGKGEQYF.

This sequence joins TRBV30 and TRBJ2-6; tentative D call: TRBD1 (5 bases). Trimming pared 1 base from V and 0 bases from J, leaving 10 bases between. The length of the CDR3 is 16 residues. Germline V lookup: CDR1 GTSNPN, CDR2 SVGIG (reference sequence). The CDR3 spells CAWSGTRVSGANVLTF. In nucleotides, the CDR3 is TGTGCCTGGAGTGGGACAAGAGTCTCTGGGGCCAACGTCCTGACTTTC. The variable domain in full, completed from reference TRBV30 and TRBJ2-6, reads SQTIHQWPATLVQPVGSPLSLECTVEGTSNPNLYWYRQAAGRGLQLLFYSVGIGQISSEVPQNLSASRPQDRQFILSSKKLLLSDSGFYLCAWSGTRVSGANVLTFGAGSRLTVL.

About this clone itself: A much larger clone differs from this one at a single base, so this may be a read error. V and J are TRBV25-1 and TRBJ2-5; 7 bases line up with TRBD2. V gave up 3 bases and J gave up 11 bases; unmatched junction bases: 15. CDR1 and CDR2 from the germline V gene are MGHDK and SYGVNS. CDR3 length: 15 amino acids. CDR3 sequence (DNA): TGTGCCAGCAGTGATCTTCAATGGACCGCGGGGGAGCAGTACTTC. This translates into CASSDLQWTAGEQYF.

This chain connects TRBV25-1 to TRBJ2-3; maybe TRBD1 (6 bases). The V end lost 3 bases, the J end lost 7 bases, and 14 bases lay between the germline ends. The CDR3 has 14 residues. Per the germline V gene, CDR1 is MGHDK and CDR2 is SYGVNS. CDR3 bases: TGTGCCAGCAGTGACCCCAGGGGAGCAAATACGCAGTATTTT. Its protein is CASSDPRGANTQYF.

This chain uses TRBV2 with TRBJ2-7; TRBD2 matches at 7 bases. CDR1 SNHLY and CDR2 FYNNEI come from the germline V gene. V shed 6 bases and J 6 bases; nucleotides not matched to a gene: 11. The length of the CDR3 is 14 residues. The CDR3 bases are TGTGCCAGCAGGATAGCGGGCACCGCGACCGAGCAGTACTTC. It encodes CASRIAGTATEQYF.

V gene TRBV10-3 combines with J gene TRBJ2-1, with TRBD2 matching 7 bases. CDR3 length equals 13 residues. In germline, CDR1 is ENHRY, CDR2 SYGVKD. Unmatched junction bases numbered 9, after V lost 9 bases and J lost 7 bases. The CDR3 coding sequence is TGTGCCATACACGGCGGGAGTGGTAATGAGCAGTTCTTC. Translation: CAIHGGSGNEQFF.

V usage is TRBV5-8 and J usage is TRBJ2-7; TRBD1 matches 8 bases. This CDR3 spans 15 amino acids. Per the germline V gene, CDR1 is SGHTS and CDR2 is YDEGEE. The ends lost 4 bases at V and 3 bases at J; junction bases unmatched: 9. The CDR3 DNA reads as TGTGCCAGCAGCCCTGAGACAGGGGCGAACTACGAGCAGTACTTC. It translates to CASSPETGANYEQYF.

This chain links TRBV2 with TRBJ1-1, with D tentatively TRBD1 (6 bases). With 6 bases removed from V and 0 bases from J, the gap between germline ends came to 8 bases. This CDR3 region has 13 residues. The germline CDR1 and CDR2 sequences are SNHLY and FYNNEI. In DNA form, the CDR3 reads TGTGCCAGCAGACCAGGGGTGAACACTGAAGCTTTCTTT. It codes for CASRPGVNTEAFF.